The rows below give T cell receptor beta chains drawn from one sample of a study of blood T cell repertoires in COVID-19. The method was immunoSEQ multiplex PCR; TCRdb's version includes in-frame clones alone and lacks a portion of them. The table has approximately 300,000 clones, approximately 89% seen once. Specimen: PBMCs or T cells enriched from blood (not recorded which). These receptors were taken from a woman aged 30 to 39 who had recovered from COVID-19. The CDR3 runs from the conserved cysteine through the conserved F or W. Fields, in order: clone size, D gene, J gene, V gene, CDR3 protein, CDR3 DNA. The D gene is left open where the match is weak. Clone size is not always given. Where it is, it says once, few, many or a class for expanded clones.

abundance: .
d_gene: .
j_gene: TRBJ2-7
v_gene: TRBV10-3
CDR3aa: CAISRDTTYEQYF
CDR3nt: TGTGCCATCAGCCGGGACACTACCTACGAGCAGTACTTC

abundance: .
d_gene: .
j_gene: TRBJ1-3
v_gene: TRBV5-1
CDR3aa: CASSPREGGSGNTIYF
CDR3nt: TGCGCCAGCAGCCCAAGGGAAGGGGGCTCTGGAAACACCATATATTTT

abundance: .
d_gene: TRBD1
j_gene: TRBJ1-5
v_gene: TRBV6-2/TRBV6-3
CDR3aa: CASSYTSGQVGWKPQHF
CDR3nt: TGTGCCAGCAGTTACACTTCTGGACAGGTCGGGTGGAAGCCCCAGCATTTT

abundance: .
d_gene: TRBD2
j_gene: TRBJ2-1
v_gene: TRBV18
CDR3aa: CASSPLTSGASSYNEQFF
CDR3nt: TGTGCCAGCTCACCACTGACTAGCGGGGCAAGCTCCTACAATGAGCAGTTCTTC

abundance: .
d_gene: .
j_gene: TRBJ1-6
v_gene: TRBV11-2
CDR3aa: CASSATGDPLNSPLHF
CDR3nt: TGTGCCAGCAGCGCTACAGGAGACCCTTTAAATTCACCCCTCCACTTT

abundance: .
d_gene: .
j_gene: TRBJ2-1
v_gene: TRBV7-2
CDR3aa: CASSTYPGQTFGDYNEQFF
CDR3nt: TGTGCCAGCAGCACCTATCCGGGACAAACTTTCGGGGACTACAATGAGCAGTTCTTC

abundance: .
d_gene: .
j_gene: TRBJ1-1
v_gene: TRBV6-5
CDR3aa: CASGPGLAAEAFF
CDR3nt: TGTGCCAGCGGACCGGGCTTAGCGGCTGAAGCTTTCTTT

abundance: .
d_gene: TRBD1
j_gene: TRBJ2-7
v_gene: TRBV18
CDR3aa: CASSLDRGDEQYF
CDR3nt: TGTGCCAGCTCACTGGACAGGGGCGACGAGCAGTACTTC

abundance: .
d_gene: TRBD2
j_gene: TRBJ2-1
v_gene: TRBV18
CDR3aa: CASSGASGGQYSEQFF
CDR3nt: TGTGCCAGCTCAGGAGCTAGCGGGGGGCAATACTCTGAGCAGTTCTTC

abundance: .
d_gene: TRBD1
j_gene: TRBJ1-6
v_gene: TRBV4-3
CDR3aa: CASSQDAAGGDTLSSPLHF
CDR3nt: TGCGCCAGCAGCCAAGATGCGGCAGGGGGCGATACCCTCAGCTCACCCCTCCACTTT

abundance: .
d_gene: TRBD1
j_gene: TRBJ1-2
v_gene: TRBV5-4
CDR3aa: CASSPPPGRGTGQNYGYTF
CDR3nt: TGTGCCAGCAGCCCTCCCCCTGGACGCGGGACAGGACAAAACTATGGCTACACCTTC

abundance: .
d_gene: .
j_gene: TRBJ1-2
v_gene: TRBV5-1
CDR3aa: CASSLRENYGYTF
CDR3nt: TGCGCCAGCAGCCTCCGGGAAAACTATGGCTACACCTTC

abundance: .
d_gene: TRBD1
j_gene: TRBJ1-1
v_gene: TRBV4-2
CDR3aa: CASSQNRGLGTEAFF
CDR3nt: TGTGCCAGCAGCCAGAACAGGGGATTGGGCACTGAAGCTTTCTTT

abundance: .
d_gene: .
j_gene: TRBJ1-5
v_gene: TRBV27
CDR3aa: CASSQWGGGLQPQHF
CDR3nt: TGTGCCAGCAGTCAATGGGGGGGCGGCCTACAGCCCCAGCATTTT

abundance: few
d_gene: TRBD1
j_gene: TRBJ1-2
v_gene: TRBV19
CDR3aa: CASIKQGASGYTF
CDR3nt: TGTGCCAGTATTAAACAGGGGGCGTCCGGCTACACCTTC

abundance: .
d_gene: .
j_gene: TRBJ2-1
v_gene: TRBV6-5
CDR3aa: CASTPRGFSYNEQFF
CDR3nt: TGTGCCAGCACCCCACGGGGTTTCTCCTACAATGAGCAGTTCTTC

abundance: .
d_gene: TRBD2
j_gene: TRBJ2-3
v_gene: TRBV4-1
CDR3aa: CASSQPTSGRVRDTQYF
CDR3nt: TGCGCCAGCAGCCAGCCCACTAGTGGGAGGGTTCGCGATACGCAGTATTTT

abundance: .
d_gene: .
j_gene: TRBJ2-7
v_gene: TRBV5-5
CDR3aa: CASRRPGLDGLYEQYF
CDR3nt: TGTGCCAGCAGACGACCCGGTCTCGACGGACTCTACGAGCAGTACTTC

abundance: .
d_gene: .
j_gene: TRBJ1-2
v_gene: TRBV18
CDR3aa: CASSPKDSGGGGGWHGYTF
CDR3nt: TGTGCCAGCTCACCAAAGGACTCGGGAGGGGGAGGAGGTTGGCATGGCTACACCTTC

abundance: .
d_gene: .
j_gene: TRBJ2-3
v_gene: TRBV19
CDR3aa: CASSIAREADTQYF
CDR3nt: TGTGCCAGTAGTATAGCGAGGGAGGCAGATACGCAGTATTTT

abundance: .
d_gene: TRBD1
j_gene: TRBJ1-4
v_gene: TRBV5-1
CDR3aa: CASGRDSTNEKLFF
CDR3nt: TGCGCCAGCGGGCGGGACAGTACCAATGAAAAACTGTTTTTT

abundance: .
d_gene: .
j_gene: TRBJ2-3
v_gene: TRBV11-2
CDR3aa: CASSLVVNTQYF
CDR3nt: TGTGCCAGCAGCTTAGTAGTGAATACGCAGTATTTT